Below, 30 T cell receptor beta chains from the same sample are listed, as sequenced in a study of PD-L1 blockade in urothelial cancer. Profiling relied on immunoSEQ multiplex PCR, and the TCRdb table lists in-frame clones only, not all of them. Of about 52,000 clones listed, approximately 77% are singletons. This sample comprised PBMCs, obtained around atezolizumab (anti-PD-L1) treatment. The receptors shown here come from a man between 65 and 79 years old with urothelial cancer.

This chain uses TRBV5-1 with TRBJ2-3, with D maybe TRBD1 (5 bases). Germline V lookup: CDR1 SGHRS, CDR2 YFSETQ. CDR3 length: 16 amino acids. V lost 3 bases to trimming and J lost 2 bases, with 16 bases between them. In DNA, the CDR3 is TGCGCCAGCAGCTCTGGGGAAATACAGGACACAGATACGCAGTATTTT. Residues: CASSSGEIQDTDTQYF.

The table lists this clone with a few counts. The chain uses TRBV21-1 and TRBJ1-2; the listed D gene, TRBD1, was not tested against the DNA. TRBV21-1 represents a pseudogene. The CDR3 has 15 amino acids. CDR3 nucleotides: TGTGCCAGCAGTCCGGGACAGAGAAACAACTATGGCTACACCTTC. It yields the protein CASSPGQRNNYGYTF.

By its share, this clone is medium-sized. The chain is built from TRBV2 and TRBJ2-1; 9 nucleotides match TRBD2. Per germline, CDR1 SNHLY and CDR2 FYNNEI. V lost 2 bases to trimming and J lost 6 bases; unmatched junction nucleotides: 2. This CDR3 is built from 14 residues. The CDR3 coding sequence is TGTGCCAGCAGTGAACTACTAGCGGGCAATGAGCAGTTCTTC. This codes for CASSELLAGNEQFF.

This clone has only a few counts. The chain recombines TRBV5-4 with TRBJ2-3; 11 bases line up with TRBD1. Trimming at V came to 3 bases and at J to 6 bases, leaving 9 bases not matched to a gene. The CDR3 runs to 16 residues. CDR1 is SGHNT and CDR2 is YYREEE in the germline V gene (reference sequence). The CDR3 loop is CASSSTGTGGMDTQYF. The CDR3 coding sequence is TGTGCCAGCAGCTCGACCGGGACAGGGGGGATGGATACGCAGTATTTT.

There are a few counts of this clone. V gene TRBV5-4 combines with J gene TRBJ2-5, with 8 bases that match TRBD1. J lost 4 bases, V lost 4 bases, and 12 bases had no gene match. The CDR3 is 16 residues long. Per germline, CDR1 SGHNT and CDR2 YYREEE (reference sequence). The CDR3 sequence: CASSRARPGGGETQYF. CDR3 coding DNA: TGTGCCAGCAGCCGCGCCCGTCCAGGGGGCGGAGAGACCCAGTACTTC. The full variable domain, completed using reference TRBV5-4 and TRBJ2-5, is ETGVTQSPTHLIKTRGQQVTLRCSSQSGHNTVSWYQQALGQGPQFIFQYYREEENGRGNFPPRFSGLQFPNYSSELNVNALELDDSALYLCASSRARPGGGETQYFGPGTRLLVL.

Here the CDR3 reads CASGGTGDTGELFF. CDR3 nucleotide sequence: TGTGCTAGTGGAGGGACAGGGGACACCGGGGAGCTGTTTTTT. The chain combines TRBV12-5 with TRBJ2-2; 10 bases are a match to TRBD1. This CDR3 has 14 amino acids. Per the germline V gene, CDR1 is LGHNT and CDR2 is FRNRAP. V shed 6 bases, J shed 3 bases, and the junction held 1 base outside the gene matches.

This rearrangement joins TRBV6-4 to TRBJ2-7; a possible D gene is TRBD1 (6 bases). The V and J ends lost 6 bases and 1 base respectively, with 19 bases between them. The germline V gene has CDR1 MRHNA and CDR2 SNTAGT. The length of the CDR3 is 16 residues. The CDR3, as DNA: TGTGCCAGCAGCGCCCTTAGGGACAATCGTTCCTACGAGCAGTACTTC. It translates to CASSALRDNRSYEQYF.

The rearrangement uses TRBV7-2 and TRBJ1-1, with unresolved D. Germline V gives CDR1 SGHTA, CDR2 FQGNSA. This CDR3 comprises 13 residues. V lost 2 bases and J 0 bases, leaving 4 bases between the germline ends. The CDR3 DNA reads TGTGCCAGCAGCTTATTCTTGAACACTGAAGCTTTCTTT. It encodes CASSLFLNTEAFF.

This clone appeared a few times. V gene TRBV5-1 combines with J gene TRBJ1-2; D not certain. Looked up from germline, CDR1 is SGHRS and CDR2 is YFSETQ. The length of the CDR3 is 14 residues. V was shortened by 3 bases and J by 4 bases, with 13 bases between the two germline ends. The CDR3 here is CASSYGGSAYGYTF. The DNA for the CDR3 is TGCGCCAGCAGCTATGGTGGGAGCGCCTATGGCTACACCTTC.

The V gene is TRBV4-3, the J gene TRBJ2-3; the D gene is possibly TRBD2 (6 bases). The V end lost 4 bases, the J end lost 2 bases, and 16 bases lay between the germline ends. Germline assignment: CDR1 LGHNA and CDR2 YSLEER. This CDR3 spans 16 amino acids. This chain's CDR3 is CASSLSEGSATDTQYF. The CDR3 DNA reads as TGCGCCAGCAGCCTTTCGGAGGGGAGTGCCACAGATACGCAGTATTTT.

Ten or more counts support this clone. The chain employs TRBV9 and TRBJ2-1, with 7 bases matching TRBD1. V shed 4 bases, J shed 6 bases, and the junction held 4 bases outside the gene matches. Germline-derived CDR1 and CDR2 are SGDLS and YYNGEE. The CDR3 totals 13 residues. In DNA, the CDR3 is TGTGCCAGCAGCACCGCAGGGGGCAATGAGCAGTTCTTC. Its translation is CASSTAGGNEQFF.

This clone occurred a few times. This sequence joins TRBV11-2 and TRBJ1-2; TRBD1 is a possible D gene (6 bases). V was clipped by 9 bases and J by 2 bases, with 16 bases between them. Germline V gene sequence: CDR1 SGHAT, CDR2 FQNNGV. The CDR3 contains 14 residues. The CDR3 region is CASSQNRENYGYTF. The DNA for the CDR3 is TGTGCCAGTTCGCAAAACAGGGAAAACTATGGCTACACCTTC.

The V call is TRBV5-4, the J call TRBJ1-1; 7 bases are shared with TRBD1. The CDR3 totals 16 residues. Unmatched junction bases numbered 9, after V lost 4 bases and J lost 0 bases. CDR1 is SGHNT and CDR2 is YYREEE in the germline V gene (reference sequence). CDR3 amino acids: CASSTPGQIMNTEAFF. The CDR3 region has the DNA TGTGCCAGCAGCACCCCGGGACAGATTATGAACACTGAAGCTTTCTTT.

In this sample, this clone turned up once. V is TRBV2 and J is TRBJ2-2, with D hard to call. V was cut by 8 bases and J by 5 bases, with 6 bases left in between. Germline assignment: CDR1 SNHLY and CDR2 FYNNEI. The CDR3 spans 11 residues. The CDR3 protein is CASSQTGELFF. The CDR3 nucleotides read TGTGCCAGCTCCCAAACCGGGGAGCTGTTTTTT. Full variable domain (rest looked up from reference TRBV2 and TRBJ2-2): EPEVTQTPSHQVTQMGQEVILRCVPISNHLYFYWYRQILGQKVEFLVSFYNNEISEKSEIFDDQFSVERPDGSNFTLKIRSTKLEDSAMYFCASSQTGELFFGEGSRLTVL.

This clone was recorded only once. The V call is TRBV5-1, the J call TRBJ2-7, with 7 positions matching TRBD1. The CDR3 contains 13 residues. CDR1 and CDR2 (germline): SGHRS, YFSETQ. J lost 2 bases, V lost 6 bases, and 5 bases had no gene match. The CDR3 DNA reads TGCGCCAGCATGTCGCAGGGGGCCTACGAGCAGTACTTC. Its protein product is CASMSQGAYEQYF.

The chain is built from TRBV5-1 and TRBJ2-7, with 11 bases that match TRBD2. Germline V gene lookup returns CDR1 SGHRS and CDR2 YFSETQ. The V segment lost 1 base and the J segment 2 bases; nucleotides outside the gene matches: 5. This CDR3 has 16 amino acids. CDR3 DNA sequence: TGCGCCAGCAGCTTGTTCCCGACTAGCGGGGCCTACGAGCAGTACTTC. This translates into CASSLFPTSGAYEQYF.

This clone has just one count. This chain links TRBV7-2 with TRBJ1-3; no clear D. With 1 base removed from V and 7 bases from J, the gap between germline ends came to 8 bases. This CDR3 has 13 residues. The germline V gene encodes CDR1 SGHTA and CDR2 FQGNSA. The CDR3 sequence: CASSLGPRNTIYF. For the CDR3, the DNA is TGTGCCAGCAGCTTAGGGCCGCGGAACACCATATATTTT.

The chain recombines TRBV7-2 with TRBJ1-5; D gene ambiguous. CDR1 SGHTA and CDR2 FQGNSA come from the germline V gene. This CDR3 has 16 amino acids. Trimming took 4 bases from V and 0 from J, leaving 13 bases between them. The CDR3 here is CASSSSRGFSNQPQHF. CDR3 nucleotides: TGTGCCAGCAGCTCCTCCCGGGGTTTTAGCAATCAGCCCCAGCATTTT.

The chain joins TRBV5-1 to TRBJ1-2; 11 positions match TRBD1. The CDR3 has 17 amino acids. Germline trimming cut 0 bases from V and 0 bases from J; bases unmatched to any gene: 4. Germline V gene lookup returns CDR1 SGHRS and CDR2 YFSETQ. CDR3 sequence (DNA): TGCGCCAGCAGCTTGGGGACAGGGGGCTCTACTAACTATGGCTACACCTTC. Its protein is CASSLGTGGSTNYGYTF.

The J gene is TRBJ1-1, the V gene TRBV2; 8 bases fit TRBD1. The germline V gene has CDR1 SNHLY and CDR2 FYNNEI. The CDR3 loop spans 14 amino acids. V gave up 8 bases and J gave up 5 bases; unmatched junction bases: 10. CDR3 residues: CASRGHRGVTEAFF. CDR3 DNA: TGTGCCAGCCGCGGGCACAGGGGGGTGACTGAAGCTTTCTTT.

The V and J genes are TRBV7-2 and TRBJ2-1, with TRBD2 matching 10 bases. Germline trimming cut 5 bases from V and 8 bases from J; bases unmatched to any gene: 12. The length of the CDR3 is 16 residues. Germline CDR1 is SGHTA and CDR2 is FQGNSA. CDR3 nucleotide sequence: TGTGCCAGCAGCCTGCTGGAGCGGGGGGGCCGCGATGAGCAGTTCTTC. It yields the protein CASSLLERGGRDEQFF.

DNA of the CDR3: TGTGCCAGCAGCTTAGAAGGGACAGTGAGCACCGGGGAGCTGTTTTTT. Residues: CASSLEGTVSTGELFF. The chain combines TRBV7-8 with TRBJ2-2; TRBD1 matches at 7 bases. CDR1 is SGHVS and CDR2 is FQNEAQ in the germline V gene. The CDR3 is 16 residues long. V dropped 1 base and J dropped 4; count of bases not matched to a gene: 6.

V gene TRBV9 combines with J gene TRBJ2-3, with 9 nucleotides matching TRBD1. Germline loops: CDR1 SGDLS, CDR2 YYNGEE. V was pared by 3 bases and J by 5 bases, with 10 bases of the junction left unmatched. CDR3 length: 16 amino acids. The CDR3 sequence is CASSATGQGGGDTQYF. CDR3 DNA sequence: TGTGCCAGCAGCGCTACGGGACAGGGAGGGGGAGATACGCAGTATTTT.

The V call is TRBV4-2, the J call TRBJ2-7; 8 bases are a match to TRBD2. The ends lost 0 bases at V and 7 bases at J; junction bases unmatched: 8. CDR1 LGHNA and CDR2 YNFKEQ come from the germline V gene. The CDR3 is 15 amino acids. The DNA of the CDR3 is TGTGCCAGCAGCCAAGAATTAGCGGGGCTTCGGGAGCAGTACTTC. Its protein product is CASSQELAGLREQYF.

The genes are TRBV18 and TRBJ1-5, with D possibly matching TRBD1 (5 bases). The germline gives CDR1 KGHSH, CDR2 LQKENI. The CDR3 is made up of 13 amino acids. Trimming cost V 2 bases and J 5 bases, with 7 bases left between them. The CDR3 DNA sequence: TGTGCCAGCTCACCAGGGGGGGATCAGCCCCAGCATTTT. Protein: CASSPGGDQPQHF.

This clone occurred a few times. This sequence joins TRBV5-4 and TRBJ2-1; TRBD2 might be the D (6 bases). Germline V CDR1 and CDR2: SGHNT, YYREEE (reference sequence). Trimming stripped 3 bases from V and 6 bases from J, with 13 bases between. The CDR3 runs to 14 residues. Here the CDR3 DNA reads TGTGCCAGCAGCTGGGGACTCCCAGGCAATGAGCAGTTCTTC. The encoded protein is CASSWGLPGNEQFF.

The chain employs TRBV28 and TRBJ2-1; 8 bases align to TRBD1. V lost 5 bases to trimming and J lost 6 bases; unmatched junction nucleotides: 15. The CDR3 sequence is 17 residues long. In germline, CDR1 is MDHEN, CDR2 SYDVKM. The CDR3 loop reads CASSARRGHGPSNEQFF. DNA for the CDR3: TGTGCCAGCAGTGCTCGCAGGGGGCACGGCCCAAGCAATGAGCAGTTCTTC.

The count of this clone is one. J is TRBJ2-2 and V is TRBV9; 8 nucleotides agree with TRBD1. Trimming at V came to 2 bases and at J to 2 bases, leaving 5 bases not matched to a gene. The CDR3 is 16 amino acids. Looked up from germline, CDR1 is SGDLS and CDR2 is YYNGEE. CDR3 amino acids: CASSVLRGRNTGELFF. The CDR3 DNA reads as TGTGCCAGCAGCGTCCTCAGGGGGCGCAACACCGGGGAGCTGTTTTTT.

The rearrangement joins TRBV23-1 to TRBJ1-4; D is undetermined. TRBV23-1 is labeled an ORF, and its function is uncertain. Trimming left V 6 bases short and J 8 bases short, with 13 bases between. The CDR3 is 13 residues long. The CDR3 DNA sequence: TGCGCCAGCAGGCCCTTTGGGCAGGAAAAACTGTTTTTT. Protein sequence: CASRPFGQEKLFF.

V is TRBV2 and J is TRBJ2-5, with TRBD1 matching 8 bases. Trimming removed 6 bases from V and 5 bases from J; junction bases left unmatched: 11. CDR3 length equals 15 residues. Germline V lookup: CDR1 SNHLY, CDR2 FYNNEI. The CDR3 DNA follows: TGTGCCAGCAGACCACGACAGGGGTGGCGGGAGACCCAGTACTTC. It codes for CASRPRQGWRETQYF. The whole variable domain, filled in from reference TRBV2 and TRBJ2-5, reads EPEVTQTPSHQVTQMGQEVILRCVPISNHLYFYWYRQILGQKVEFLVSFYNNEISEKSEIFDDQFSVERPDGSNFTLKIRSTKLEDSAMYFCASRPRQGWRETQYFGPGTRLLVL.